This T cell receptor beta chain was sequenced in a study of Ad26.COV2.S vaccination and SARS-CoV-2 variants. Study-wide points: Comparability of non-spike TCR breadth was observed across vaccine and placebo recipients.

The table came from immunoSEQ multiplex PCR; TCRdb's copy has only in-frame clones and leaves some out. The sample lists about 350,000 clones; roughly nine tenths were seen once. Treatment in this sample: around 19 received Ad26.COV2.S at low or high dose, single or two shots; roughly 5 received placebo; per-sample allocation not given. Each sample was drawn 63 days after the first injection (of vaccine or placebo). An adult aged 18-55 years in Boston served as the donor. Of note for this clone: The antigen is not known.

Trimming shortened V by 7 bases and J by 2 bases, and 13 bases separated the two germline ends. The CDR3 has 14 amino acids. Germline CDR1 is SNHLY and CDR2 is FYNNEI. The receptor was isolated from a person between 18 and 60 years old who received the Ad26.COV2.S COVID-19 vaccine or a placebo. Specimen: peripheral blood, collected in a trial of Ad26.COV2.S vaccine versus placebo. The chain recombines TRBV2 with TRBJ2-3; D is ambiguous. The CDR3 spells CASKVEGYTDTQYF. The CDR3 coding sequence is TGTGCCAGCAAGGTAGAAGGGTACACAGATACGCAGTATTTT.